A single sample is the source of the 28 T cell receptor beta chains below, sequenced in a study of T cell responses to AZD1222 COVID-19 vaccine. Clones were read by immunoSEQ multiplex PCR, and TCRdb kept only the in-frame ones, dropping some. This sample has 150,000 to 200,000 clones, with about 89% found just once. Sample: peripheral blood, taken 28 days after the second AZD1222 dose. The receptors derive from an adult who received the AZD1222 COVID-19 vaccine.

In its sample, this clone was seen a few times. The rearrangement uses TRBV20-1 and TRBJ2-7, with D hard to call. There are 12 residues in the CDR3. The germline CDR1 and CDR2 sequences are DFQATT and SNEGSKA (reference sequence). V was trimmed by 4 bases and J by 2 bases, leaving 9 bases between them. The CDR3 DNA is TGCAGTGCTATTGACACCACCTACGAGCAGTACTTC. This gives the protein CSAIDTTYEQYF.

The chain combines TRBV2 with TRBJ2-7; 7 positions agree with TRBD2. Losses at the gene ends were 7 bases for V and 7 bases for J; bases not matched to a gene: 10. Germline CDR1 SNHLY, CDR2 FYNNEI. This CDR3 region has 13 residues. The CDR3 here is CASTALLAWEQYF. The CDR3 DNA is TGTGCCAGCACCGCCTTACTAGCGTGGGAGCAGTACTTC. Together with reference TRBV2 and TRBJ2-7, the CDR3 gives the full variable domain: EPEVTQTPSHQVTQMGQEVILRCVPISNHLYFYWYRQILGQKVEFLVSFYNNEISEKSEIFDDQFSVERPDGSNFTLKIRSTKLEDSAMYFCASTALLAWEQYFGPGTRLTVT.

J is TRBJ1-1 and V is TRBV9, with TRBD1 matching over 8 bases. Germline CDR1 SGDLS, CDR2 YYNGEE. The CDR3 has 16 residues. The ends lost 4 bases at V and 0 bases at J; junction bases unmatched: 8. CDR3 sequence: CASSPRTGRMNTEAFF. DNA for the CDR3: TGTGCCAGCAGCCCCCGGACAGGGCGAATGAACACTGAAGCTTTCTTT.

The chain employs TRBV6-6 and TRBJ2-7, with D possibly being TRBD1 (6 bases). V lost 2 bases and J lost 1, with 12 bases in between. The CDR3 runs 15 residues. The germline CDR1 and CDR2 sequences are MNHNY and SVGAGI (reference sequence). The CDR3 protein is CASSYRQAGSYEQYF. The CDR3 DNA reads TGTGCCAGCAGTTACCGACAGGCTGGGTCCTACGAGCAGTACTTC.

This clone has a single count. The chain uses TRBV3-1 (or the pseudogene TRBV3-2) and TRBJ1-1; weak D call: TRBD1 (6 bases). V was trimmed by 1 base and J by 4 bases, leaving 13 bases between them. The CDR3 extends over 15 amino acids. Germline values: CDR1 LGHDT, CDR2 YNNKEL (reference sequence). The CDR3 loop is CASSQVPGVVTEAFF. The DNA for the CDR3 is TGTGCCAGCAGCCAAGTGCCAGGGGTGGTCACTGAAGCTTTCTTT.

This clone showed up just once. The chain has TRBV5-5 and TRBJ1-4; 7 bases match TRBD1. The CDR3 spans 15 residues. J gave up 8 bases and V 0 bases, and 7 bases lay outside the gene matches. Germline V gene lookup returns CDR1 SGHKS and CDR2 YYEKEE (reference sequence). The CDR3 DNA sequence: TGTGCCAGCAGCTTGGGGACAGGTGTATCGGAAAAACTGTTTTTT. As protein: CASSLGTGVSEKLFF.

This clone was detected only a few times. The rearrangement links TRBV29-1 to TRBJ2-1; TRBD2 matches at 8 bases. CDR1 and CDR2 from the germline V gene are SQVTM and ANQGSEA. This CDR3 has 12 residues. V shed 6 bases, J shed 9 bases, and the junction held 7 bases outside the gene matches. The CDR3 DNA sequence: TGCAGCGTGGGACTAGAAACAATTGAGCAGTTCTTC. Translated: CSVGLETIEQFF.

The chain employs TRBV19 and TRBJ2-1; TRBD1 agrees at 8 bases. After removal of 3 bases from V and 3 bases from J, the junction contained 4 bases not matched to a gene. Germline V gives CDR1 LNHDA, CDR2 SQIVND (reference sequence). The CDR3 consists of 15 residues. CDR3: CASSIGQGNYNEQFF. The CDR3 DNA reads TGTGCCAGTAGTATTGGACAGGGAAACTACAATGAGCAGTTCTTC.

The CDR3 sequence: CASSLGQGRGPTEAFF. The CDR3 DNA sequence: TGTGCCAGCAGCTTAGGCCAAGGCAGGGGGCCCACTGAAGCTTTCTTT. The chain links TRBV13 to TRBJ1-1, with 8 nucleotides matching TRBD1. Germline assignment: CDR1 PRHDT and CDR2 FYEKMQ (reference sequence). V lost 0 bases and J lost 4; bases outside the gene matches: 7. This CDR3 spans 16 amino acids.

J is TRBJ2-7 and V is TRBV18; TRBD1 agrees at 8 bases. Trimming took 6 bases from V and 4 from J; bases not matched to a gene: 11. The CDR3 contains 15 residues. Germline loops: CDR1 KGHSH, CDR2 LQKENI. The CDR3: CASSPGQVGTYEQYF. In DNA form, the CDR3 reads TGTGCCAGCTCCCCGGGACAGGTGGGCACTTACGAGCAGTACTTC.

The rearrangement uses TRBV6-5 and TRBJ2-7, with D possibly matching TRBD1 (5 bases). The ends were cut back, 6 bases at V and 0 bases at J, with 15 bases in the middle. In germline, CDR1 is MNHEY, CDR2 SVGAGI. This CDR3 has 15 residues. In DNA, the CDR3 is TGTGCCAGCAGGGCCCAGGGCGGAAGCTCCTACGAGCAGTACTTC. Translated: CASRAQGGSSYEQYF.

The genes are TRBV12-3 or TRBV12-4 and TRBJ1-2, with unresolved D. The CDR3 is made up of 12 amino acids. The V end was cut by 5 bases, the J end by 9 bases, with 13 bases between. This CDR3 is CASSPHLGRYTF. CDR3 bases: TGTGCCAGCAGTCCCCATTTGGGCCGCTACACCTTC.

The chain joins TRBV29-1 to TRBJ1-1; no clear D. The V gene's germline CDR1 is SQVTM and CDR2 ANQGSEA. CDR3 length: 15 residues. V was shortened by 0 bases and J by 0 bases, with 11 bases between the two germline ends. CDR3 amino acids: CSVEDRMELNTEAFF. The CDR3 region has the DNA TGCAGCGTTGAAGATCGTATGGAATTGAACACTGAAGCTTTCTTT.

As concerns this clone: A junction boundary mismatches the germline segment, possibly from a read error. The chain couples TRBV27 to TRBJ2-5; D possibly corresponds to TRBD2 (5 bases). The CDR3 extends over 13 amino acids. Germline lookup yields CDR1 MNHEY and CDR2 SMNVEV (reference sequence). The CDR3 region has the DNA TGTGCCAGCAGTTGGACTTCTCAAGCGACCCAGTACTTC. Encoded protein: CASSWTSQATQYF.

This clone has more than one count but fewer than ten. The chain has TRBV30 and TRBJ1-3, with a possible D match to TRBD1 (6 bases). The CDR3 is 12 amino acids. Germline CDR1 is GTSNPN and CDR2 is SVGIG (reference sequence). V was clipped by 8 bases and J by 4 bases, with 12 bases between them. For the CDR3, the DNA is TGTGCCGGAGGGGGAATGGGAAACACCATATATTTT. Its translation is CAGGGMGNTIYF.

The chain couples TRBV7-2 to TRBJ2-1, with 8 bases fitting TRBD2. Germline values: CDR1 SGHTA, CDR2 FQGNSA. This CDR3 has 15 residues. Losses at the gene ends were 2 bases for V and 8 bases for J; bases not matched to a gene: 8. DNA of the CDR3: TGTGCCAGCAGCTTAAACGGGGGGGCCTTGTATGAGCAGTTCTTC. Encoded protein: CASSLNGGALYEQFF.

The rearrangement uses TRBV30 and TRBJ1-2; D ambiguous. Germline V CDR1 and CDR2: GTSNPN, SVGIG (reference sequence). With 0 bases removed from V and 8 bases from J, the gap between germline ends came to 13 bases. The CDR3 is 13 residues long. CDR3 region: CAWSVTRASGYTF. The CDR3 DNA reads TGTGCCTGGAGTGTGACCCGGGCCTCGGGCTACACCTTC. Using reference TRBV30 and TRBJ1-2 for the parts outside the CDR3, the full variable domain is SQTIHQWPATLVQPVGSPLSLECTVEGTSNPNLYWYRQAAGRGLQLLFYSVGIGQISSEVPQNLSASRPQDRQFILSSKKLLLSDSGFYLCAWSVTRASGYTFGSGTRLTVV.

In its sample, this clone was seen once. The rearrangement uses TRBV11-2 and TRBJ2-7, with a weak D call TRBD1 (6 bases). The V gene's germline CDR1 is SGHAT and CDR2 FQNNGV. Deletions cut 6 bases from V and 6 bases from J, with 18 bases between. The CDR3 runs 14 residues. This chain's CDR3 is CASRFQGFTGEQYF. The CDR3 region has the DNA TGTGCCAGCAGATTTCAGGGGTTCACGGGCGAGCAGTACTTC. The full variable domain, with the rest looked up from reference TRBV11-2 and TRBJ2-7, is EAGVAQSPRYKIIEKRQSVAFWCNPISGHATLYWYQQILGQGPKLLIQFQNNGVVDDSQLPKDRFSAERLKGVDSTLKIQPAKLEDSAVYLCASRFQGFTGEQYFGPGTRLTVT.

V is TRBV29-1 and J is TRBJ1-4; 9 positions agree with TRBD1. Germline trimming cut 4 bases from V and 7 bases from J; bases unmatched to any gene: 4. From germline, CDR1 is SQVTM and CDR2 ANQGSEA. The CDR3 extends over 13 amino acids. DNA of the CDR3: TGCAGCGTTGCGGGACAGGGTATTGAAAAACTGTTTTTT. Protein: CSVAGQGIEKLFF.

The table lists this clone with a few counts. The chain has TRBV7-3 and TRBJ2-5; TRBD2 agrees at 12 bases. The CDR3 totals 14 residues. Losses at the gene ends were 2 bases for V and 5 bases for J; bases not matched to a gene: 0. Germline V gives CDR1 SGHTA, CDR2 FQGTGA. The CDR3 is CASSLGTSGETQYF. The CDR3 bases are TGTGCCAGCAGCTTAGGGACTAGCGGGGAGACCCAGTACTTC.

This sequence joins TRBV29-1 and TRBJ1-2; no firm D call. The germline V and J ends were trimmed by 4 bases and 4 bases, with 10 bases remaining between them. CDR3 length: 12 residues. Looked up from germline, CDR1 is SQVTM and CDR2 is ANQGSEA. The CDR3 coding sequence is TGCAGCGTTGTTACTTCTGGCTATGGCTACACCTTC. Translated: CSVVTSGYGYTF.

The chain recombines TRBV5-8 with TRBJ2-3, with D perhaps matching TRBD2 (6 bases). Trimming took off 0 bases at V and 2 bases at J, with 10 bases between the two ends. Germline-derived CDR1 and CDR2 are SGHTS and YDEGEE. There are 15 residues in the CDR3. The CDR3 spells CASSLAGLNTDTQYF. The CDR3 DNA is TGTGCCAGCAGCTTGGCGGGACTCAACACAGATACGCAGTATTTT.

The V and J genes are TRBV24-1 and TRBJ1-1; D perhaps matches TRBD1 (5 bases). From germline, CDR1 is KGHDR and CDR2 SFDVKD. With 9 bases removed from V and 6 bases from J, the gap between germline ends came to 25 bases. This CDR3 comprises 16 residues. Written as DNA, the CDR3 is TGTGCCACCCACAAACGGAGGGCCGACGGACAACCTGAAGCTTTCTTT. Its protein is CATHKRRADGQPEAFF.

V gene TRBV27 combines with J gene TRBJ1-2; D is ambiguous. The ends were cut back, 2 bases at V and 3 bases at J, with 7 bases in the middle. CDR3 length: 13 residues. Germline V gene data show CDR1 as MNHEY and CDR2 as SMNVEV (reference sequence). This CDR3 is CASSLEGYYGYTF. The CDR3 DNA is TGTGCCAGCAGTTTAGAGGGCTACTATGGCTACACCTTC.

This sequence joins TRBV6-1 and TRBJ2-7; D is unresolved. From germline, CDR1 is MNHNS and CDR2 SASEGT. This CDR3 has 15 residues. V dropped 6 bases and J dropped 3 bases, with 18 bases sitting between them. CDR3 nucleotides: TGTGCCAGCAGCGGTAGGAGTTTAAGTGACTACGAGCAGTACTTC. It yields the protein CASSGRSLSDYEQYF.

Points on this clone: This specimen includes other DNA sequences encoding the same CDR3. The J gene is TRBJ1-2, the V gene TRBV19; TRBD1 agrees at 10 bases. Trimming at V came to 5 bases and at J to 5 bases, leaving 2 bases not matched to a gene. This CDR3 contains 13 residues. CDR1 and CDR2 (germline): LNHDA, SQIVND (reference sequence). CDR3 protein: CASSRDRGYGYTF. In DNA, the CDR3 is TGTGCCAGTAGTCGGGACAGGGGATATGGCTACACCTTC.

This rearrangement joins TRBV18 to TRBJ2-5; possible D gene TRBD2, 6 bases. The V end was cut by 3 bases, the J end by 1 base, with 15 bases between. Germline V gene data show CDR1 as KGHSH and CDR2 as LQKENI. The CDR3 is 16 amino acids. Written as DNA, the CDR3 is TGTGCCAGCTCACCGCAAAGACTAGACAGCCAAGAGACCCAGTACTTC. This encodes CASSPQRLDSQETQYF.

The genes are TRBV7-6 and TRBJ2-2; a possible D gene is TRBD2 (5 bases). Germline values: CDR1 SGHVS, CDR2 FNYEAQ. The CDR3 extends over 16 amino acids. V lost 0 bases and J lost 1, with 9 bases in between. The CDR3: CASSLAGVVNTGELFF. CDR3 bases: TGTGCCAGCAGCTTAGCCGGGGTGGTGAACACCGGGGAGCTGTTTTTT.